These 16 T cell receptor beta chains originate from one sample sequenced in a study of cytomegalovirus exposure and HLA in healthy donors. In the PCR, 60 Vbeta and 13 Jbeta primers were used. Using immunoSEQ multiplex PCR, the repertoire was profiled, and TCRdb retains in-frame clones only, with some absent. Of about 120,000 clones in the sample, just over 65% were seen once. Sequencing was done on a sample of PBMCs. The receptor set was obtained from a man between 18 and 35 years old in good health and CMV-seronegative.

The chain links TRBV20-1 to TRBJ2-3, with no clear D. Trimming cost V 8 bases and J 3 bases, with 9 bases left between them. Germline CDR1 DFQATT, CDR2 SNEGSKA (reference sequence). The CDR3 has 11 amino acids. CDR3 nucleotide sequence: TGCAGTCCGTTCCGGACAGATACGCAGTATTTT. Translated: CSPFRTDTQYF.

The table lists this clone with a few counts. The V gene is TRBV6-5, the J gene TRBJ1-1; maybe TRBD1 (5 bases). The CDR3 extends over 14 amino acids. Germline CDR1 MNHEY, CDR2 SVGAGI. The ends were cut back, 1 base at V and 1 base at J, with 7 bases in the middle. This chain's CDR3 is CASSYLQGNTEAFF. In nucleotides, the CDR3 is TGTGCCAGCAGTTACTTGCAGGGGAACACTGAAGCTTTCTTT.

The chain uses TRBV6-5 and TRBJ1-6, with unresolved D. In germline, CDR1 is MNHEY, CDR2 SVGAGI. The CDR3 has 12 residues. Between the trimmed V and J ends, which lost 8 bases and 9 bases, there was a span of 11 bases. The CDR3, as DNA: TGTGCCAGCGCCCCCCGGGGTTCACCCCTCCACTTT. Translation gives CASAPRGSPLHF.

V is TRBV6-6 and J is TRBJ1-3; TRBD1 aligns across 8 bases. Germline loops: CDR1 MNHNY, CDR2 SVGAGI (reference sequence). This CDR3 contains 14 residues. With 4 bases clipped from V and 2 bases from J, the junction kept 1 base outside the gene matches. CDR3 region: CASSLGQAGNTIYF. CDR3 sequence (DNA): TGTGCCAGCAGTTTGGGACAGGCTGGAAACACCATATATTTT.

This clone was picked up one time. This chain uses TRBV5-1 with TRBJ2-7, with D possibly TRBD1 on 5 matching bases. Per the germline V gene, CDR1 is SGHRS and CDR2 is YFSETQ. V dropped 1 base and J dropped 5 bases, with 10 bases sitting between them. This CDR3 contains 13 residues. Written as DNA, the CDR3 is TGCGCCAGCAGCTTGATTGCAGGGCACGAGCAGTACTTC. Protein product: CASSLIAGHEQYF.

This clone appeared a few times. The V and J genes are TRBV28 and TRBJ2-1; 8 bases map to TRBD2. The V segment lost 2 bases and the J segment 5 bases; nucleotides outside the gene matches: 11. This CDR3 has 17 residues. Germline V gives CDR1 MDHEN, CDR2 SYDVKM. CDR3 nucleotide sequence: TGTGCCAGCAGTTTACTAAGCGGGAGAAGGGGCCACAATGAGCAGTTCTTC. Amino acid sequence: CASSLLSGRRGHNEQFF.

The rearrangement joins TRBV7-6 to TRBJ1-3; 10 bases map to TRBD1. Looked up from germline, CDR1 is SGHVS and CDR2 is FNYEAQ. Germline trimming cut 3 bases from V and 7 bases from J; bases unmatched to any gene: 3. The CDR3 covers 14 residues. CDR3 bases: TGTGCCAGCAGCTTGACGGACAGGGGGAACACCATATATTTT. Amino acid sequence: CASSLTDRGNTIYF.

This clone has just one count. The J gene is TRBJ1-1, the V gene TRBV19; 7 nucleotides align to TRBD1. V lost 4 bases and J lost 3; bases outside the gene matches: 8. CDR3 size: 15 residues. Germline V CDR1 and CDR2: LNHDA, SQIVND (reference sequence). The CDR3 DNA reads as TGTGCCAGTAGTAAACCGGGACAGCAGCACACTGAAGCTTTCTTT. Its translation is CASSKPGQQHTEAFF.

The rearrangement joins TRBV19 to TRBJ1-2, with D uncertain. Trimming left V 5 bases short and J 0 bases short, with 10 bases between. The CDR3 runs to 14 residues. Per the germline V gene, CDR1 is LNHDA and CDR2 is SQIVND (reference sequence). The DNA of the CDR3 is TGTGCCAGTAGTCTGGCAGGCACTAACTATGGCTACACCTTC. This sequence encodes CASSLAGTNYGYTF. Full variable domain (missing parts from reference TRBV19 and TRBJ1-2): DGGITQSPKYLFRKEGQNVTLSCEQNLNHDAMYWYRQDPGQGLRLIYYSQIVNDFQKGDIAEGYSVSREKKESFPLTVTSAQKNPTAFYLCASSLAGTNYGYTFGSGTRLTVV.

V is TRBV4-3 and J is TRBJ2-3; TRBD1 aligns across 7 bases. V was clipped by 3 bases and J by 0 bases; unmatched bases: 3. CDR1 is LGHNA and CDR2 is YSLEER in the germline V gene. The CDR3 extends over 15 amino acids. CDR3 loop: CASSQRQGSTDTQYF. DNA for the CDR3: TGCGCCAGCAGCCAGAGACAGGGTAGCACAGATACGCAGTATTTT.

The chain combines TRBV11-3 with TRBJ2-5; 7 bases line up with TRBD2. From germline, CDR1 is SGHNT and CDR2 YENEEA. V dropped 5 bases and J dropped 4; count of bases not matched to a gene: 13. The CDR3 is 16 amino acids. The CDR3 loop is CASSQEGGVGRETQYF. The CDR3 DNA reads as TGTGCCAGCAGCCAAGAGGGAGGGGTAGGAAGAGAGACCCAGTACTTC.

This clone was recorded a few times. The J gene is TRBJ2-7, the V gene TRBV19; D is perhaps TRBD2 (6 bases). V was cut by 0 bases and J by 2 bases, with 11 bases left in between. The CDR3 runs to 15 residues. Germline CDR1 is LNHDA and CDR2 is SQIVND (reference sequence). The CDR3: CASSIDSTGAYEQYF. CDR3 coding DNA: TGTGCCAGTAGTATAGACTCAACGGGGGCCTACGAGCAGTACTTC.

The chain has TRBV27 and TRBJ2-2; 10 bases are shared with TRBD1. CDR3 size: 15 residues. Germline lookup yields CDR1 MNHEY and CDR2 SMNVEV (reference sequence). Losses at the gene ends were 6 bases for V and 6 bases for J; bases not matched to a gene: 7. The CDR3 region is CASSAGQGVPGELFF. In DNA form, the CDR3 reads TGTGCCAGCAGCGCTGGACAGGGGGTCCCCGGGGAGCTGTTTTTT.

This clone appeared a single time. The J gene is TRBJ2-2, the V gene TRBV5-4; 9 bases fit TRBD1. CDR1 and CDR2 (germline): SGHNT, YYREEE (reference sequence). The CDR3 sequence is 13 residues long. The junction had 1 base not matched to a gene; V was cut back by 5 bases and J by 5 bases. DNA for the CDR3: TGTGCCAGCAGACAGGGGGCTACCGGGGAGCTGTTTTTT. Residues: CASRQGATGELFF.

The gene calls are TRBV11-3 and TRBJ2-1, with TRBD2 identical over 11 bases. There are 19 residues in the CDR3. Germline V gene lookup returns CDR1 SGHNT and CDR2 YENEEA. The J segment lost 7 bases and the V segment lost 5 bases, leaving 19 bases of the junction unmatched. The CDR3 spells CASSPRPVGLAGGSNEQFF. The CDR3 bases are TGTGCCAGCAGCCCTCGCCCGGTAGGGCTAGCGGGGGGATCGAATGAGCAGTTCTTC.

This clone has just a few counts. V gene TRBV7-9 combines with J gene TRBJ2-4, with D possibly being TRBD2 (5 bases). The V end was cut by 1 base, the J end by 0 bases, with 16 bases between. The CDR3 runs to 18 residues. Looked up from germline, CDR1 is SEHNR and CDR2 is FQNEAQ (reference sequence). The CDR3 loop is CASSLVVPSLVAKNIQYF. The CDR3 DNA reads TGTGCCAGCAGCTTAGTAGTCCCTAGCCTCGTAGCCAAAAACATTCAGTACTTC.